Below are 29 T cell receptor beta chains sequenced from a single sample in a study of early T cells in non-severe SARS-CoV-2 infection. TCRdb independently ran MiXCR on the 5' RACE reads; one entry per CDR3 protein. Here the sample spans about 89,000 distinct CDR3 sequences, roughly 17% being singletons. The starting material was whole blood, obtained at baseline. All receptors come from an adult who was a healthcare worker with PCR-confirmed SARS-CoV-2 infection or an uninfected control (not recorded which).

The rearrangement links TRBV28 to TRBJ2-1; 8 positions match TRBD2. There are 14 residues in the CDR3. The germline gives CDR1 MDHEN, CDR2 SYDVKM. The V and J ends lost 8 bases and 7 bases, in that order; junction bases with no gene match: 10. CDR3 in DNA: TGTGCCAGCTCCCCGGCAGGGACTAGGAATGAGCAGTTCTTC. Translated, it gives CASSPAGTRNEQFF.

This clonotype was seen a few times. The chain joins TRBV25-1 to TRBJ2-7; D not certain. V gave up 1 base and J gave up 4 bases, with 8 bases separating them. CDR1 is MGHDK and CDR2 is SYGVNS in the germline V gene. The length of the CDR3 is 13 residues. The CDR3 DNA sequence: TGTGCCAGCAGTGAATTGTCCTCTTACGAGCAGTACTTC. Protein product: CASSELSSYEQYF.

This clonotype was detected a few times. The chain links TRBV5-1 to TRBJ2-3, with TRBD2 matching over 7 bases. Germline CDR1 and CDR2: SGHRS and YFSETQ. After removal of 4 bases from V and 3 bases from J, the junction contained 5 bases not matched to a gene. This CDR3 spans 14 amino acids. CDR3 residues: CASSDASGTDTQYF. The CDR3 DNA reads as TGCGCCAGCAGCGACGCTAGCGGAACAGATACGCAGTATTTT.

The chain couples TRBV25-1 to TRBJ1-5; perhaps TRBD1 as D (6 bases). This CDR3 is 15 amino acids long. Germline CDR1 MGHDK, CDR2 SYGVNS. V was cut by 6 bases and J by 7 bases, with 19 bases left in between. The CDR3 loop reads CASRGGGGQEQPQHF. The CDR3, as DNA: TGTGCCAGCAGGGGAGGCGGGGGGCAGGAACAGCCCCAGCATTTT. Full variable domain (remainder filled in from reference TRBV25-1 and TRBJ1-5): EADIYQTPRYLVIGTGKKITLECSQTMGHDKMYWYQQDPGMELHLIHYSYGVNSTEKGDLSSESTVSRIRTEHFPLTLESARPSHTSQYLCASRGGGGQEQPQHFGDGTRLSIL.

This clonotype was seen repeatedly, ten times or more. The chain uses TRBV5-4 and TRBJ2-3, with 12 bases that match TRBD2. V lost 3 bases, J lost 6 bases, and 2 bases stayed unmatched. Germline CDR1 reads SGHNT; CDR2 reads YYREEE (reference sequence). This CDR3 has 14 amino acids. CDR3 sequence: CASSSGTSGDTQYF. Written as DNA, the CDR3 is TGTGCCAGCAGCTCGGGGACTAGCGGGGATACGCAGTATTTT.

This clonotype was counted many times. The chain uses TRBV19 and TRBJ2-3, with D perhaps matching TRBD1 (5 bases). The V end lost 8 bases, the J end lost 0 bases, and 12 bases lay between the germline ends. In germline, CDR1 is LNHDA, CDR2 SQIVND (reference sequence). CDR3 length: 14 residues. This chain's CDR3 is CASSTETSTDTQYF. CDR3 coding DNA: TGTGCCAGTTCGACAGAAACTAGCACAGATACGCAGTATTTT.

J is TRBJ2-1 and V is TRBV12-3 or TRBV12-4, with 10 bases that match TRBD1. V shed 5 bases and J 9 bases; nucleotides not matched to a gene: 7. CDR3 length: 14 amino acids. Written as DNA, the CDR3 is TGTGCCAGCAGTCTGGACAGGGGGAGTTCTGAGCAGTTCTTC. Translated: CASSLDRGSSEQFF.

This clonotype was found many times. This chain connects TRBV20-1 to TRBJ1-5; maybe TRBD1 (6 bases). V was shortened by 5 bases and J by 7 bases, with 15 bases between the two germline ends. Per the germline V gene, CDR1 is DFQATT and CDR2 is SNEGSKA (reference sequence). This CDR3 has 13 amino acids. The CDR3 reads CSAETGYLQPQHF. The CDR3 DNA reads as TGCAGTGCTGAAACAGGGTACTTGCAGCCCCAGCATTTT.

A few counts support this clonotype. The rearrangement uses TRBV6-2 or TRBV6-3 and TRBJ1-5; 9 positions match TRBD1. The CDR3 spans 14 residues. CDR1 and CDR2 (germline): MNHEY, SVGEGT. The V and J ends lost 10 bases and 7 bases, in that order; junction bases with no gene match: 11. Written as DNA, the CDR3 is TGTGCCACTACTTCACAGGGGGCAGGGCAGCCCCAGCATTTT. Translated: CATTSQGAGQPQHF.

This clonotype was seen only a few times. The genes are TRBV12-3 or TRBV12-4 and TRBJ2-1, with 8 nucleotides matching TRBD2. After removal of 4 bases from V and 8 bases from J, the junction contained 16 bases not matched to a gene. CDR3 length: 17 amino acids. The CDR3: CASSSPPGSGSGDEQFF. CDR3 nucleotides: TGTGCCAGCAGTTCACCCCCGGGGAGCGGGAGCGGCGATGAGCAGTTCTTC.

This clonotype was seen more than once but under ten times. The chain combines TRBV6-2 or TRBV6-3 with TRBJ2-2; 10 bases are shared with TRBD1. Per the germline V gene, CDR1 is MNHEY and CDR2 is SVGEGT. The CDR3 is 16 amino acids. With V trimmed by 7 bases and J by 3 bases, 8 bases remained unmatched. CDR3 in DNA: TGTGCCAGCATTAGGGGACAGGGGATCCACACCGGGGAGCTGTTTTTT. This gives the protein CASIRGQGIHTGELFF.

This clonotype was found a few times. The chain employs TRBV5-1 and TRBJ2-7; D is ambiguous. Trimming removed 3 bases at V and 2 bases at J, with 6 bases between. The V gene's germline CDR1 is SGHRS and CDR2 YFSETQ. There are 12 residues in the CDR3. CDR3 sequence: CASSSGAYEQYF. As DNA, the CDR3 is TGCGCCAGCAGCTCAGGAGCCTACGAGCAGTACTTC.

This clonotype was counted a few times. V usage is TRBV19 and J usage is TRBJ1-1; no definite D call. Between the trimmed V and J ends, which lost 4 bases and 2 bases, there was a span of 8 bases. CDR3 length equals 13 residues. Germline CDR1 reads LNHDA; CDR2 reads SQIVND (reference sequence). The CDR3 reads CASSKTSNTEAFF. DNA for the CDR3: TGTGCCAGTAGTAAAACGTCTAACACTGAAGCTTTCTTT.

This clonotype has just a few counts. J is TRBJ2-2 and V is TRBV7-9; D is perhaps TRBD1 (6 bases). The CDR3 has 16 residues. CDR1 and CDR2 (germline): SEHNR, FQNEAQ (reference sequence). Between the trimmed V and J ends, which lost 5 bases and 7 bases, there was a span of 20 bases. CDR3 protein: CASSPMGDKRGGELFF. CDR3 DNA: TGTGCCAGCAGCCCCATGGGGGACAAAAGAGGCGGGGAGCTGTTTTTT.

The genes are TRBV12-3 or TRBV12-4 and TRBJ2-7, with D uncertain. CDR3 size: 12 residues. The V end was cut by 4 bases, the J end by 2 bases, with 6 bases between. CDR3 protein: CASSSTPYEQYF. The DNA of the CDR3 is TGTGCCAGCAGTTCAACCCCCTACGAGCAGTACTTC.

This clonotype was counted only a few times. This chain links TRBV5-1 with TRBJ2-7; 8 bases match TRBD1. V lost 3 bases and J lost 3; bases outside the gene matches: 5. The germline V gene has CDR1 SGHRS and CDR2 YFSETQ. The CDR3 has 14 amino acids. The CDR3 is CASSSRDRIYEQYF. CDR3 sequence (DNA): TGCGCCAGCAGCTCCCGGGACAGGATCTACGAGCAGTACTTC.

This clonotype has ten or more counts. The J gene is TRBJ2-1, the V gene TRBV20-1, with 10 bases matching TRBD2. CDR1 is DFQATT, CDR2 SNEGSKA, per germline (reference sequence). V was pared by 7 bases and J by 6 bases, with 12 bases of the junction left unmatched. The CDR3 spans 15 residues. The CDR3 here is CSETAGGPEGNEQFF. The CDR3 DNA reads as TGCAGTGAAACAGCGGGAGGGCCAGAGGGCAATGAGCAGTTCTTC.

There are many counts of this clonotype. The CDR3 sequence is CASSWDPGGYNEQFF. CDR3 DNA sequence: TGTGCCAGCAGTTGGGATCCGGGGGGCTACAATGAGCAGTTCTTC. The V call is TRBV27, the J call TRBJ2-1; 7 bases agree with TRBD2. CDR1 and CDR2 (germline): MNHEY, SMNVEV (reference sequence). The trim removed 4 bases at V and 3 bases at J, leaving 6 bases unmatched. The CDR3 is made up of 15 amino acids.

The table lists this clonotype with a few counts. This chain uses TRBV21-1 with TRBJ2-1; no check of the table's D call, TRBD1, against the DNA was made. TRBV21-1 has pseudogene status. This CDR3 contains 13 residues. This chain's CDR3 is CASRAPWPKEQFF. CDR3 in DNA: TGTGCCAGCAGGGCCCCCTGGCCCAAGGAGCAGTTCTTC.

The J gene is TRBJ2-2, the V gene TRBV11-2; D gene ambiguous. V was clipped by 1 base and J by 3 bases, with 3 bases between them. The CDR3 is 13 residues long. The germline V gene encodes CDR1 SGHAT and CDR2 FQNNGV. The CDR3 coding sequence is TGTGCCAGCAGCTTAGTTTACACCGGGGAGCTGTTTTTT. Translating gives CASSLVYTGELFF.

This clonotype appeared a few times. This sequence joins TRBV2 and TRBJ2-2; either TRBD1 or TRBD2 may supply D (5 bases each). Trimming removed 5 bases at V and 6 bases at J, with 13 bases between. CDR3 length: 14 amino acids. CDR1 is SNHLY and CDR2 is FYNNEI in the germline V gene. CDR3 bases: TGTGCCAGCAGTTCCCTTTTGGGGGCCGGGGAGCTGTTTTTT. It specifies CASSSLLGAGELFF.

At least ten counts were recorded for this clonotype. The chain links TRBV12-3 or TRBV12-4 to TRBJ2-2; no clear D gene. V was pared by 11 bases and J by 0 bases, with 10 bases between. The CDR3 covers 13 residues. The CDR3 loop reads CAGQDSNTGELFF. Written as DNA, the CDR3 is TGTGCCGGCCAAGATTCGAACACCGGGGAGCTGTTTTTT.

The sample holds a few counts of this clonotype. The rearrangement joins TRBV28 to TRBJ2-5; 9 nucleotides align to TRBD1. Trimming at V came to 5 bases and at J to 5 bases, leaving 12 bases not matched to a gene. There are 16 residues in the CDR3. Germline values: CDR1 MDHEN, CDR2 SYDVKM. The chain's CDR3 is CASSRGQGRWPETQYF. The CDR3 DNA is TGTGCCAGCAGTCGCGGACAGGGGCGCTGGCCGGAGACCCAGTACTTC.

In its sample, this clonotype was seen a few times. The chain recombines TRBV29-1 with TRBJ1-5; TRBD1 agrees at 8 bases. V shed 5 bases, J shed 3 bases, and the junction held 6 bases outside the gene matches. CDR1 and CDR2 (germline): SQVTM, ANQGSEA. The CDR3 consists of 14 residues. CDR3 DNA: TGCAGCGTTCCCGGACAGGGCGCCAATCAGCCCCAGCATTTT. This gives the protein CSVPGQGANQPQHF. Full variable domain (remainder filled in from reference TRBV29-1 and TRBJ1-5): SAVISQKPSRDICQRGTSLTIQCQVDSQVTMMFWYRQQPGQSLTLIATANQGSEATYESGFVIDKFPISRPNLTFSTLTVSNMSPEDSSIYLCSVPGQGANQPQHFGDGTRLSIL.

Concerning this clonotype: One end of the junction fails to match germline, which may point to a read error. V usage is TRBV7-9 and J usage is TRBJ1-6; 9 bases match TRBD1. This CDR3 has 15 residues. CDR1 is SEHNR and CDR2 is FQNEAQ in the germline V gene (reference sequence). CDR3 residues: CASRRDRDGNSPLHF. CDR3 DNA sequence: TGTGCCAGCAGGAGGGACAGGGACGGGAATTCACCCCTCCATTTT.

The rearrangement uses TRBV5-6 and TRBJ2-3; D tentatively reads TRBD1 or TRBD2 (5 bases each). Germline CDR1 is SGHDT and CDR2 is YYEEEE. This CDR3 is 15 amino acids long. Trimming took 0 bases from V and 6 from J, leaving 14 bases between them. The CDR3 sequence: CASSLVGTPTDTQYF. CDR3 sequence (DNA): TGTGCCAGCAGCTTGGTTGGGACCCCCACTGATACGCAGTATTTT. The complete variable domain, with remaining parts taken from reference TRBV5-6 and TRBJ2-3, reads DAGVTQSPTHLIKTRGQQVTLRCSPKSGHDTVSWYQQALGQGPQFIFQYYEEEERQRGNFPDRFSGHQFPNYSSELNVNALLLGDSALYLCASSLVGTPTDTQYFGPGTRLTVL.

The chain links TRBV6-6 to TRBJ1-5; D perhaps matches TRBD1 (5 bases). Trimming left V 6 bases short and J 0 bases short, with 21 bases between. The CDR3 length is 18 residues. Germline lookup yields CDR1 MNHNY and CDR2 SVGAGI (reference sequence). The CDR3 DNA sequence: TGTGCCAGCAGGACTCAAAGTGACAGCGTCTATAGCAATCAGCCCCAGCATTTT. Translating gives CASRTQSDSVYSNQPQHF.

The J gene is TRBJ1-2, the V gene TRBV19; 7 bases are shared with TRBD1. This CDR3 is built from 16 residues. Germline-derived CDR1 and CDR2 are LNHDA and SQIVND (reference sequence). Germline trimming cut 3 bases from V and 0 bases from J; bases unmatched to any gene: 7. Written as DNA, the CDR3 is TGTGCCAGTAGTATCTGGACAGGTCAAGCTAACTATGGCTACACCTTC. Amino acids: CASSIWTGQANYGYTF.

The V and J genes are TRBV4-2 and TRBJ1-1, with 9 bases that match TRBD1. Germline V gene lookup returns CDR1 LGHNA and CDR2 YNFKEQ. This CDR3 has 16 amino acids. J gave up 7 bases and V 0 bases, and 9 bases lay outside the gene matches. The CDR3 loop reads CASSQEDGTGSFEAFF. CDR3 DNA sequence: TGTGCCAGCAGCCAAGAGGACGGGACAGGGAGTTTTGAAGCTTTCTTT.